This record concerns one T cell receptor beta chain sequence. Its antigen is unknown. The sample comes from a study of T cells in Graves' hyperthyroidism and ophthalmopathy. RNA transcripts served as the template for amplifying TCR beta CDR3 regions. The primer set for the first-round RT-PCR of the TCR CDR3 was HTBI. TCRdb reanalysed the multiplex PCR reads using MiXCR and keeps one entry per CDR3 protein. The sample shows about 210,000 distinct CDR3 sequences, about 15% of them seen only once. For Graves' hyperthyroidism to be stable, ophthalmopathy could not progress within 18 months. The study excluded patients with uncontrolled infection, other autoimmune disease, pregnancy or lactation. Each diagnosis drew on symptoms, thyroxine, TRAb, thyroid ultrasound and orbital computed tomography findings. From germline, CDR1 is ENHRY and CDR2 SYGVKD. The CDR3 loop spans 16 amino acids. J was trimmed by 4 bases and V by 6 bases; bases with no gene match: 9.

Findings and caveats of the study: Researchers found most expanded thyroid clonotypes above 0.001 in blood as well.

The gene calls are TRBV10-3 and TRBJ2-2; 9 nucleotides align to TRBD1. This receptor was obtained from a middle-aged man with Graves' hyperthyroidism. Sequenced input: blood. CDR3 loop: CAISVTGGASTGELFF. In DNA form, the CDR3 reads TGTGCCATCAGCGTAACAGGGGGCGCAAGCACCGGGGAGCTGTTTTTT.